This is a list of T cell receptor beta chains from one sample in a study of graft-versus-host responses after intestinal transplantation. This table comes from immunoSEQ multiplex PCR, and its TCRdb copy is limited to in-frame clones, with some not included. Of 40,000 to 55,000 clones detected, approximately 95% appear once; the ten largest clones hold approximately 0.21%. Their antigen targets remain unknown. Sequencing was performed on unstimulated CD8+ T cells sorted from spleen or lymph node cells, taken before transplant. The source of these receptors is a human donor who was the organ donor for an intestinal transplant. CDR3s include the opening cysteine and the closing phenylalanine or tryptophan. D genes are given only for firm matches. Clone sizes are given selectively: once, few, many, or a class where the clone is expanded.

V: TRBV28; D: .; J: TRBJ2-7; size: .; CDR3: CAIQVNYPYEQYF; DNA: TGTGCCATTCAGGTTAACTACCCCTACGAGCAGTACTTC
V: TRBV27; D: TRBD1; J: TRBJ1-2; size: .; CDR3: CASSSLGTGDDYGYTF; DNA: TGTGCCAGCAGTTCCCTCGGGACAGGGGACGACTATGGCTACACCTTC
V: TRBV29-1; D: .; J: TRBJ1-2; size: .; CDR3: CSVARDGYTF; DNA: TGCAGCGTTGCCAGGGATGGCTACACCTTC
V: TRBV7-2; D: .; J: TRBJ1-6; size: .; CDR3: CASSLTKVSYNSPLHF; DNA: TGTGCCAGCAGCCTAACAAAAGTCTCCTATAATTCACCCCTCCACTTT
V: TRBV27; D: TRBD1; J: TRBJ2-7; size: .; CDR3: CASSLSTGTAYEQYF; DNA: TGTGCCAGCAGTTTATCGACCGGGACAGCCTACGAGCAGTACTTC
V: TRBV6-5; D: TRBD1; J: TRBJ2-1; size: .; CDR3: CASSYAGTGKYEQFF; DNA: TGTGCCAGCAGTTATGCCGGGACAGGGAAATATGAGCAGTTCTTC
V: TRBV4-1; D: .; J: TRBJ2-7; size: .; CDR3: CASSQVGDIYEQYF; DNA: TGCGCCAGCAGCCAAGTCGGGGATATCTACGAGCAGTACTTC
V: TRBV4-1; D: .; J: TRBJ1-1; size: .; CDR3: CASSQGRGMNTEAFF; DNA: TGCGCCAGCAGCCAGGGTAGGGGAATGAACACTGAAGCTTTCTTT
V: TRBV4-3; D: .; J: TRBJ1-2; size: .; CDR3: CASSQDSPQETPFYGYTF; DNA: TGCGCCAGCAGCCAAGATTCGCCCCAGGAGACTCCGTTCTATGGCTACACCTTC
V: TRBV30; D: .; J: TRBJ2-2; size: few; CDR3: CAWSVLEGTGELFF; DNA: TGTGCCTGGAGTGTGCTTGAGGGGACCGGGGAGCTGTTTTTT
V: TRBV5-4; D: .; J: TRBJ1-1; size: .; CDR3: CASSSSGEAGGPNTEAFF; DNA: TGTGCCAGCAGCAGCTCCGGGGAAGCTGGAGGGCCTAACACTGAAGCTTTCTTT
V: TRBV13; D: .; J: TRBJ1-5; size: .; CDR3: CASSSGRGNQPQHF; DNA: TGTGCCAGCAGCTCCGGGCGGGGTAATCAGCCCCAGCATTTT
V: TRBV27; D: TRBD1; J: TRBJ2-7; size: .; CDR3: CASSPGQGGYSYEQYF; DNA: TGTGCCAGCAGTCCCGGACAGGGGGGATACTCCTACGAGCAGTACTTC
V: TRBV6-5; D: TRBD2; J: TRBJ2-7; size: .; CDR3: CASSYSGGTYEQYF; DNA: TGTGCCAGCAGTTATTCGGGGGGGACCTACGAGCAGTACTTC
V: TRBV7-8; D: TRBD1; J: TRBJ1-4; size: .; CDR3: CASSFSTGFNEKLFF; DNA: TGTGCCAGCAGCTTTTCGACAGGGTTTAATGAAAAACTGTTTTTT
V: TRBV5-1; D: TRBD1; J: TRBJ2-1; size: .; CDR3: CASSRPGQAYDEQFF; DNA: TGCGCCAGCAGCCGACCGGGACAGGCTTATGATGAGCAGTTCTTC
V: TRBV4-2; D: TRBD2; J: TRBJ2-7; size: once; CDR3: CASRGEQTYEQYF; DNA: TGTGCCAGCCGGGGGGAACAGACCTACGAGCAGTACTTC